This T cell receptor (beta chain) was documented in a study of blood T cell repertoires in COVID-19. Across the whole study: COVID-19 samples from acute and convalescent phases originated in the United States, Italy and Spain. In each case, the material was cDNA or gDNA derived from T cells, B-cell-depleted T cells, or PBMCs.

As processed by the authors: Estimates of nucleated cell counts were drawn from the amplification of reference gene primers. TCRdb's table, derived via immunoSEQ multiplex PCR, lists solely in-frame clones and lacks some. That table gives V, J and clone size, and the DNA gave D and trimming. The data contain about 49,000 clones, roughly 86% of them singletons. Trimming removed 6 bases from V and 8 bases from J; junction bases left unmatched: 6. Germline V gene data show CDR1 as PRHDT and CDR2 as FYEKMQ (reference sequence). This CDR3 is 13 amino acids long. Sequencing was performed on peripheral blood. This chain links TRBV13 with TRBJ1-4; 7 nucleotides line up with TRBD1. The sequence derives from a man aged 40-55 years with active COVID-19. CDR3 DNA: TGTGCCAGCAGTCGAGGGGGCTACGAAAAACTGTTTTTT. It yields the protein CASSRGGYEKLFF.